This T cell receptor (beta chain) derives from a study of tumor-infiltrating lymphocytes in primary liver carcinoma. Study results and limitations: Tumor region pairs showed greater overlap than either tumor-adjacent or tumor-blood pairs did.

Constant-region priming of roughly 0.45 ug total RNA yielded TCR beta cDNA. Three nested multiplex PCR rounds of slightly modified ARM-PCR generated TCR beta libraries. Primers for the first two PCR rounds were TRBV1-TRBV30 forward primers and a C-beta reverse primer (approximately 10 cycles per round). TCRdb independently ran MiXCR on the multiplex PCR reads; one entry per CDR3 protein. Among 300,000 to 350,000 distinct CDR3 sequences listed, 50% to 75% were seen once. A single count supports this clonotype. What it binds is unknown. This may stem from a read error, because a much larger clone lies one nucleotide away. CDR3 length: 16 residues. Germline V gene lookup returns CDR1 SGHKS and CDR2 YYEKEE (reference sequence). Trimming pared 0 bases from V and 6 bases from J, leaving 18 bases between. For blood RNA, unsorted whole blood served as the source, and germline DNA was extracted too.

The clonotype comes from a woman in her 30s with primary liver carcinoma and hepatitis B virus infection. The J gene is TRBJ2-5, the V gene TRBV5-5; D possibly corresponds to TRBD1 (5 bases). The sample taken for sequencing was peripheral blood. CDR3 residues: CASSLAETTELKTQYF. In nucleotides, the CDR3 is TGTGCCAGCAGCTTGGCCGAAACGACAGAGTTGAAGACCCAGTACTTC.